This paragraph reports one T cell receptor beta chain. Its antigen is unknown. Base qualities are not at hand, and no much larger clone is one base apart. These data come from a study of T cell responses to AZD1222 COVID-19 vaccine (dated by TCRdb to about 2021). About the investigation overall: Because spike-specific TCR depth and breadth did not differ between the two schedules, AZD1222 recipients who got a second dose at roughly 4 weeks were pooled with those who got a second dose at roughly 12 weeks. TCR sequencing covered approximately 230 trial participants: nearly 210 given two doses of AZD1222 and approximately 25 given two doses of MenACWY control vaccine. Trial participants were enrolled by age into subgroups of 18-55, 56-69 and 70-plus years, and about 150, 27 and 61 TCR-sequenced participants, respectively, were included in these subgroups. Study-wide conclusions, independent of this receptor: Participants were mostly white British and included more females than males, and it was suggested by the authors that clonal diversity may have been underestimated. After two AZD1222 doses, spike-specific TCR breadth and depth were significantly higher than at day 0 and than in MenACWY recipients. Conclusions about previously exposed vaccinees are limited because only five or six AZD1222 recipients were SARS-CoV-2 seropositive at baseline. Because no day 14 peak-response samples were available, the repertoires could be characterized only after the peak T cell response. The 56-69-year group was small, and its depth increase did not reach significance, likely because of low power. Reportedly, close to half of the unique spike-specific TCRs recognized epitopes lying outside the regions that are mutated in the B.1.351 and B.1.1.7 variants. Vaccine-associated CD4 TCRs spanned the whole spike protein, with dominant responses in regions 160-218 and 743-854.

The sample's time point label is to be understood as: baseline before first vaccination. Vaccinee samples were obtained from the UK trials COV001 and COV002, which included a single-blind randomized controlled phase 2/3 trial of AZD1222 (ChAdOx1 nCoV-19) in healthy adults. For TCRbeta chain sequencing, PBMC samples from trial participants were taken at day 0 and at day 28 after the second dose. The CDR3 regions of human TCRbeta chains were analyzed by immunosequencing. The authors' pipeline ran thus. Repertoire TCRs were checked for matches against a reference library of SARS-CoV-2-specific TCRs that had been generated using the MIRA antigen-specificity platform. Breadth was defined as the fraction of unique TCRs that were SARS-CoV-2-associated, and depth was defined as the fraction of total T cells that were SARS-CoV-2-associated. Using the MIRA data, every spike-specific TCR was mapped to the spike region that the TCR reacted to and assigned to either a CD4 or a CD8 class. Log10-transformed breadth and depth values were compared by one-way ANOVA with Sidak's multiple comparisons tests. TCRdb limited this immuneACCESS table to in-frame rearrangements with V and J called. A share of clones is missing; checked studies link under half to unresolved V genes, and the rest is unexplained. V, J and clone size are those of that table, while D and trimming were read from the DNA. For this sample the table gives 150,000 to 200,000 clones, of which 85% to 95% were detected only once. The ten largest make up more than 9% of the sample.

From its cysteine to its phenylalanine, the CDR3 spans 14 amino acids. Only CDR3 DNA remains: 42 bases, in frame from the first base. The germline V gene specifies LGHNA as CDR1 and YNFKEQ as CDR2. Trimming costs V 6 bases and J 1 base, and their ends lie 12 bases apart. The chain joins TRBV4-2 to TRBJ1-1; no D gene is confidently identified. This sample comprised peripheral blood, obtained on day 0 of AZD1222 vaccination. The receptor was isolated from an adult in good health. The nucleotides read TGTGCCAGCAGATATGTTGCAGGGAACACTGAAGCTTTCTTT. The encoded protein is CASRYVAGNTEAFF.